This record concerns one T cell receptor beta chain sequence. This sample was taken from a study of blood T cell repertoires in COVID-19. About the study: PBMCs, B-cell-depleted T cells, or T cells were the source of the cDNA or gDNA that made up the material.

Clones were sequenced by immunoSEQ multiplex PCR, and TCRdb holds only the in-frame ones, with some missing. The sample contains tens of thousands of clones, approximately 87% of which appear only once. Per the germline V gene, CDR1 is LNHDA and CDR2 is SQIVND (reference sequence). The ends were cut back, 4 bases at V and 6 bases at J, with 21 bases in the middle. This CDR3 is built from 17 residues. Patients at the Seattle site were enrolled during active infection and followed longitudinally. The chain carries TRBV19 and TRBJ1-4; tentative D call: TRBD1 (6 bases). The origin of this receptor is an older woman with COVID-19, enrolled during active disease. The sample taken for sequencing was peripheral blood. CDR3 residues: CASSTTLTGKLDEKLFF. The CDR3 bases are TGTGCCAGTAGTACGACTCTTACAGGGAAGCTTGATGAAAAACTGTTTTTT.